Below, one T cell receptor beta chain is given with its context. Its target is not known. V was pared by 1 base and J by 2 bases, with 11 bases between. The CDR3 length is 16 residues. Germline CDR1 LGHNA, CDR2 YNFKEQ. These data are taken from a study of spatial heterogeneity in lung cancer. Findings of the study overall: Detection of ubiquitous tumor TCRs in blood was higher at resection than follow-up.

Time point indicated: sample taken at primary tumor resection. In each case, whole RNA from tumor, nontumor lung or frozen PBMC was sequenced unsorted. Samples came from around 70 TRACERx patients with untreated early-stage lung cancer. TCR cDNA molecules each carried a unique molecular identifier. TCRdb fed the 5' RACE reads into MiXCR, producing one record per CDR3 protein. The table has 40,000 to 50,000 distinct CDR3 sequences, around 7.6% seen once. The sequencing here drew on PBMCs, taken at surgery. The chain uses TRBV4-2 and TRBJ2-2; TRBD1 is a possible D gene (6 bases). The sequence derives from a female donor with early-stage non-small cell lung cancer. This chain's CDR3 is CASSQAGRGNTGELFF. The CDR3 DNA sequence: TGTGCCAGCAGCCAAGCTGGCAGGGGTAACACCGGGGAGCTGTTTTTT.